This T cell receptor (beta chain) was sequenced for a study of control samples from healthy donors and cancer patients. Assay used: immunoSEQ multiplex PCR; TCRdb lists only in-frame clones, some missing. The sample has about 120,000 clones, approximately 90% seen once. This clone has more than one count but fewer than ten. The sample comprised blood. The receptor's source is a man under 40 in good health.

CDR3 region: CASSTTGRAFF. For the CDR3, the DNA is TGTGCCAGCAGTACAACAGGGAGGGCTTTCTTT. This rearrangement joins TRBV12-3 or TRBV12-4 to TRBJ1-1; D might be TRBD1 (6 bases). V dropped 5 bases and J dropped 11 bases, with 12 bases sitting between them. The CDR3 runs 11 residues.